The present TCR beta chain was sequenced within a study of cytomegalovirus exposure and HLA in healthy donors (dated by TCRdb to 2017 to 2019). Regarding the study in general: An earlier analysis of 587 of the donors reported roughly 300 Gb of sequence data and 117 million unique TCR beta sequences obtained from some 170 million T cells. Class I and class II HLA loci were covered by the typing at four-digit resolution. In the later analysis, no new phenotypic data were used to find candidate immune exposures; instead, reliance was placed on TCR beta sequences and their occurrence across donors. In addition to the first cohort of 666 subjects, a separate validation cohort of over 90 different subjects was used. To decide whether each TCR beta V gene segment behaved as functional or pseudogenic, an earlier analysis of fewer than 750 of the donors relied on high-throughput TCR beta sequencing. All discovery cohort repertoires had been generated on a single sequencing platform. The genetic ancestry cluster associated with self-reported Caucasian donors included 81% of the approximately 400 genotyped donors. High-throughput TCR immunosequencing, statistical association of individual TCRs with disease status, and machine learning were combined to predict cytomegalovirus infection status. The study aimed to test whether cataloging public T cell receptors could reveal signatures of past pathogen exposure. On average, around 200,000 unique TCR beta nucleotide sequences were sequenced per donor among 398 genotyped donors of the cohort, with around 19% of those sequences being non-productive. A later analysis re-analyzed previously published TCR beta repertoires from 500 to 700 donors and added high-resolution HLA genotyping to study TCR occurrence patterns. In a later genetic analysis, genome-wide SNP genotypes for about 55% of the roughly 700 donors were used, and that subset was treated as a discovery cohort. Roughly 5 DR-DQ haplotypes were handled as single units for association and clustering, since linkage in the cohort was strong. Donor age, sex, ethnicity and CMV serostatus were compiled together with the repertoire data. The study used immunosequencing to profile the T cell repertoires of 666 subjects and linked those repertoires to cytomegalovirus serostatus. An early release that covered around 590 HLA-typed donors contained around 330 gigabases of sequencing data and roughly 84 million unique TCR sequences. The number of typed donors differed by locus: 629-630 for A, B, C, DRB1 and DQB1; 500 to 550 for DQA1; 600 to 610 for DPA1; and about 450 for DPB1. Summary of the overall study and its limitations: The cohort was sequenced for TCR beta chains only, and without alpha or paired-chain data the features that could be detected were limited. Correlated functional status among segregating V segments might be attributable to linkage disequilibrium, but an unknown experimental factor could not be ruled out. Assigning TCR associations to individual alleles was difficult when HLA alleles, especially DR and DQ, strongly co-occurred. HLA typing was unavailable for some donors at each locus, so association tests used only the typed subset. Cytomegalovirus status was reported to be diagnosed by the classifier with high specificity and sensitivity in both the original and validation cohorts. The earlier analysis of nearly 600 of the donors excluded some 15 rarely observed V segments, including chromosome 9 orphons, because counts were too low. According to a later analysis, TCR association rates differed among HLA loci, with DRB1 alleles showing the most associated TCRs and HLA-C alleles showing the fewest. A further reported finding was that TCR beta sequences accurately predicted the HLA-A and HLA-B alleles for most subjects in the first cohort. A group of highly shared sequence variants was considered likely to be a technical artifact of the sequencing pipeline. Some IMGT-functional V segments, including TRBV6-2 and TRBV6-3, could not be distinguished by the 87-base-pair reads and were therefore excluded. Immune exposure information for the cohort was limited to CMV serostatus. A later analysis associated about 17,000 TCR beta sequences with specific HLA alleles at a false discovery rate of 0.05. An earlier analysis of around 600 of the donors showed that most TCR beta V segments appeared in productive rearrangements either about 90% or about 30% of the time, which broadly matched IMGT annotations. A later genetic analysis reported fewer N-insertions in productive TCRs among donors in an Asian-associated ancestry cluster than the roughly 700-donor mean. In a later genetic analysis, a missense DCLRE1C variant was associated with V-gene and J-gene trimming of TCR beta chains, and the association was replicated in an independent cohort. Sequencing depth was assumed to be roughly uniform across donors in the presence/absence analyses, though that assumption may not hold. A few of the identified cytomegalovirus-associated TCR beta chains were confirmed in vitro to be specific for cytomegalovirus antigens. In a later analysis, HLA-associated TCR beta chains showed more clonal expansion and lower generation probabilities than non-associated chains that were equally common. In the study, 150 to 200 TCR beta chains were listed as associated with cytomegalovirus. A later analysis found that most CMV-associated TCR beta chains appeared HLA-restricted, with HLA associations seemingly driven largely by CMV exposure. According to a later analysis, parvovirus B19, influenza, CMV and Epstein-Barr virus appeared linked to several top co-occurrence clusters. The authors suggested that the approach could potentially be generalized to other disease states and immunological phenotypes. While some public TCRs were present in many individuals, most TCR sequences turned up only very rarely across donors.

Preparation of the library involved the immunoSEQ multiplex PCR assay. A mixture of 60 forward primers for TCR Vbeta segments and 13 reverse primers for TCR Jbeta segments was used in the multiplex PCR. Amplification of the CDR3 region of rearranged TCR beta genes was performed with a multiplex PCR assay on genomic DNA. The Illumina HiSeq System was used to sequence the amplified TCR beta libraries as 87-base-pair reads. Per the original workflow: A later analysis tallied 70 million to 100 million unique TCR beta chains across the roughly 610 repertoires, and about 10 million of those chains were shared by two or more donors. To remove PCR and sequencing errors, raw reads were error-corrected and collapsed into unique sequences using a nearest-neighbor algorithm that merged closely related sequences. V, D and J gene segments were assigned by aligning CDR3 sequences to IMGT reference sequences. For a sequence to be retained, at least a six-nucleotide match to both a V gene segment and a J gene segment was required. Rearrangements were classified as productive when the CDR3 lacked stop codons and remained in frame with V and J, and all other rearrangements were classified as non-productive. CDR3 was defined by IMGT convention, running from the second conserved V-encoded cysteine to the conserved J-encoded phenylalanine. Sequences without an unambiguous match to a single V gene segment were excluded from the earlier analysis of almost 600 of the donors. An earlier analysis of a few hundred of the donors called V segments functional above 56.7% productive rearrangements and segregating when the between-donor standard deviation exceeded 5%. A statistical classification framework was built to diagnose cytomegalovirus status from the catalog of TCR beta chain sequences. In a later analysis, V and J genes were assigned by comparing TCR nucleotide sequences against IMGT/GENE-DB human TR gene sequences. The TCRdist pipeline was used in a later analysis to assign CDR3 sequences and most-parsimonious VDJ recombination scenarios. In a later analysis, each TCR beta chain was defined by its CDR3 amino acid sequence together with its V-gene family, and reads lacking a unique V-gene family were excluded. As a way to deal with suspected cross-contamination and a sequencing artifact, a later analysis dropped hundreds of nucleotide sequences that were highly shared and had low generation probability. In a later analysis, a clonal expansion index for each public chain was calculated from normalized within-repertoire ranks of inferred template counts. Generation probabilities in a later analysis came from a VDJ recombination model fitted to out-of-frame rearrangements, and those results were checked against IGoR. In a later analysis, TCR-TCR, TCR-HLA and TCR-CMV co-occurrence was scored with hypergeometric tests, and a repertoire-size bias correction was applied to TCR pairs. To estimate false discovery rates, a later analysis permuted the HLA or CMV assignments 20 times. In a later analysis, co-occurring TCRs were grouped using DBSCAN, with TCRdist sequence similarity added in when clustering inside HLA-allele-positive subsets. Repertoires with fewer than 30,000 or more than 120,000 public chains, plus five repertoires with anomalous nucleotide sharing, were excluded from co-occurrence clustering. This is the immuneACCESS table as TCRdb keeps it, with only in-frame sequences that have V and J called. A part of the clones is gone; compared with another copy, unresolved V genes explain less than half, and the rest is unexplained. V, J and clone size are those of that table, while D and trimming were read from the DNA. For this sample, the table gives around 130,000 clones. Jointly, the top ten make up 1.5% to 2.5% of the sample.

The cohort was made up of hundreds of healthy bone marrow donors. At the time of sampling, every cohort member was nominally healthy, though immune exposures that went unrecorded were likely present. The donor tested CMV seronegative and was one of the 352 seronegative cohort members. Each donor provided a peripheral blood sample, and peripheral blood mononuclear cells were used for TCR beta sequencing. The Qiagen DNeasy Blood Extraction Kit was used to extract genomic DNA from the blood cell samples. CDR1 SNHLY and CDR2 FYNNEI were looked up in the germline V gene. From the cysteine through the phenylalanine, the CDR3 covers 14 amino acids. The read is trimmed to its CDR3 DNA, 42 bases read in frame from base 1. Compared with germline, V lacks 6 bases and J lacks 1 base; bases without a gene match: 5. On this clone itself: Which antigen it targets is not known.

The TCR comes from a woman aged 60-75 years in good health and CMV-seronegative. The source material was PBMCs. The chain links TRBV2 with TRBJ2-5; 7 junctional bases match TRBD1. The sequenced DNA is TGTGCCAGCAGGTGGGCAGGGGGCCAAGAGACCCAGTACTTC. Translated, it reads CASRWAGGQETQYF.